This T cell receptor beta chain was profiled in a study of T cell repertoires in cytomegalovirus infection. Concerning this clonotype itself: What it recognizes is unknown.

This CDR3 is built from 13 residues. Per germline, CDR1 MDHEN and CDR2 SYDVKM. The J segment lost 5 bases and the V segment lost 7 bases, leaving 6 bases of the junction unmatched. TCRdb re-called the reads through MiXCR, storing one row per CDR3 protein. The sample records 550,000 to 700,000 distinct CDR3 sequences, almost 40% being singletons. This receptor was obtained from a human donor in good health (CMV status not recorded). Some clones in this sample may be carry-over from other donors' samples. This sample comprised cultured PBMCs, obtained from culture after CMV antigen stimulation. This chain uses TRBV28 with TRBJ2-7; 9 bases are a match to TRBD1. The CDR3 here is CASKQGAAHEQYF. The CDR3 nucleotides are TGTGCCAGCAAACAGGGGGCGGCCCACGAGCAGTACTTC.